The entry that follows covers one TCR beta chain sequence. This table comes from immunoSEQ multiplex PCR, and its TCRdb copy is limited to in-frame clones, with some not included. The table has about 1 million clones, 70% to 80% seen once. This entry belongs to a study of shared clonotypes between healthy human individuals. J gave up 7 bases and V 6 bases, and 7 bases lay outside the gene matches. CDR1 is SNHLY and CDR2 is FYNNEI in the germline V gene. The CDR3 length is 14 residues. The gene calls are TRBV2 and TRBJ2-7; 12 positions match TRBD2. The sequence derives from a man aged 18 to 29 in good health. Sequenced material: memory CD4+ T cells sorted from blood. As for subset: CD45RA-negative fraction. The CDR3 coding sequence is TGTGCCAGCAGGGGGACAGGACTAGCGGGAGAGCAGTACTTC. Its protein is CASRGTGLAGEQYF.